The present TCR beta chain was sequenced within a study of regulatory T cells in long-lasting Graves disease. Study-wide context: Antithyroid drug use was under 3 months in newly diagnosed Graves' patients. Findings and limits, study-wide: New patients shared approximately 930 public clonotypes, fewer than the roughly 2,600 shared by persistent patients.

The V and J ends lost 2 bases and 4 bases respectively, with 11 bases between them. The CDR3 is made up of 13 amino acids. Germline V lookup: CDR1 DFQATT, CDR2 SNEGSKA (reference sequence). The time point denotes: newly diagnosed GD, antithyroid drugs for less than 3 months. Making the TCR library involved RNA that had been extracted from PBMCs. The TCR beta library used iRepertoire HTBI primers with Arm-PCR amplification of CDR3. As processed by the authors: Identification across samples found 60 to 75 TRBV and around 15 TRBJ segments. TCRdb re-derived calls from the multiplex PCR reads in MiXCR, one entry per CDR3 protein. These V and J calls derive from TCRdb rather than the authors' analysis. The table records about 530,000 distinct CDR3 sequences, around 16% of them present only once. This clonotype was counted many times. Its antigen is still unknown. The same specimen was also included in a second study, on T cells in Graves' hyperthyroidism and ophthalmopathy.

The V and J genes are TRBV20-1 and TRBJ2-5; tentatively, D is TRBD1 or TRBD2 (5 bases each). The sequencing here drew on peripheral blood mononuclear cells (PBMCs), taken at new diagnosis, from a patient treated with antithyroid drugs. This receptor was taken from a woman aged 35-65 years with Graves disease. CDR3 residues: CSARFGARETQYF. Here the CDR3 DNA reads TGCAGTGCTAGATTCGGGGCGAGAGAGACCCAGTACTTC.